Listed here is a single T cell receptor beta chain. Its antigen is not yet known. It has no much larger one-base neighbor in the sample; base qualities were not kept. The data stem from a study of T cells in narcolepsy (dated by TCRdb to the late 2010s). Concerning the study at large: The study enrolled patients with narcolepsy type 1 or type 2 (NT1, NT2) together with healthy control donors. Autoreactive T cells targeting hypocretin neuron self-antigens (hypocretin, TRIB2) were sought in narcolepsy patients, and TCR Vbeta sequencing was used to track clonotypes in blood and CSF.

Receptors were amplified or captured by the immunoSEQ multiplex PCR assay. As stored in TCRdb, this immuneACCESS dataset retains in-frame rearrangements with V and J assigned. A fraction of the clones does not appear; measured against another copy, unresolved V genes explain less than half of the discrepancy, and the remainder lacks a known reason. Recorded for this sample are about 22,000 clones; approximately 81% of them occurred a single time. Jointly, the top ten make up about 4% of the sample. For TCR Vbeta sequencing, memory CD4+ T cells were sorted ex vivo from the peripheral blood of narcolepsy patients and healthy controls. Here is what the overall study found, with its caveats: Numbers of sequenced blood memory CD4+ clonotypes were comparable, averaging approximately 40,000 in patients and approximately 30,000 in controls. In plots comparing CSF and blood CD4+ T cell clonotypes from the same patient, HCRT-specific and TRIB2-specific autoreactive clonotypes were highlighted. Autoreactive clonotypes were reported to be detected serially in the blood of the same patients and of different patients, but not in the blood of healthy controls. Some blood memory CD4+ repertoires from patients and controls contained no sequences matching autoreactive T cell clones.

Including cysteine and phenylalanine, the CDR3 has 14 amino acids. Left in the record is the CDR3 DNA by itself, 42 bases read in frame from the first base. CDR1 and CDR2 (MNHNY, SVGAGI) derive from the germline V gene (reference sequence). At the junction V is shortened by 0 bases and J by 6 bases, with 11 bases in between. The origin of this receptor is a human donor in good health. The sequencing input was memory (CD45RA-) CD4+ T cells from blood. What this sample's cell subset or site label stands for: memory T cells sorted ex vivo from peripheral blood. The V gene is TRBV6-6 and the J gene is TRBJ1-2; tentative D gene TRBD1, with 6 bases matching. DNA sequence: TGTGCCAGCAGTTACTCGAGACAGGAGAATGGCTACACCTTC. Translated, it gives CASSYSRQENGYTF.